This T cell receptor beta chain was sequenced for a study of Ad26.COV2.S vaccination and SARS-CoV-2 variants. On this clone: The antigen remains unidentified.

General study points: Among vaccine recipients, spike-specific TCR breadth exceeded that of placebo recipients.

The CDR3 is made up of 14 amino acids. CDR1 is PRHDT, CDR2 FYEKMQ, per germline (reference sequence). The trim removed 5 bases at V and 4 bases at J, leaving 6 bases unmatched. Some clones are missing from TCRdb's copy, which holds only in-frame ones; the method was immunoSEQ multiplex PCR. The data hold a few hundred thousand clones, with approximately 87% observed a single time. Treatment meaning: over 15 received Ad26.COV2.S at low or high dose, single or two shots; 5 received placebo; per-sample allocation not given. Collection of the samples took place on day 63 after the first injection of vaccine or placebo.

The source is a person between 18 and 59 years old who received the Ad26.COV2.S COVID-19 vaccine or a placebo. The genes are TRBV13 and TRBJ2-7, with 9 bases identical to TRBD1. The source was peripheral blood, collected in a trial of Ad26.COV2.S vaccine versus placebo. CDR3 sequence: CASSRDRAVYEQYF. Here the CDR3 DNA reads TGTGCCAGCAGCCGGGACAGGGCGGTTTACGAGCAGTACTTC.